Sequencing of this TCR beta chain was carried out in a study of STAT3 mutations in large granular lymphocyte leukemia. Whole-study results and caveats: In some patients, a small highly pathogenic clone possibly went undetected. In T-cell large granular lymphocyte leukemia, about half of patients showed multiple immunodominant subclonotypes.

Between the trimmed V and J ends, which lost 6 bases and 0 bases, there was a span of 6 bases. The CDR3 has 13 residues. Germline loops: CDR1 MNHNS, CDR2 SASEGT. The assay was immunoSEQ multiplex PCR, and TCRdb's table has in-frame clones only and misses some. This table holds about 4,300 clones, 49% found once. Details on this clone: Its target is unknown.

The V and J genes are TRBV6-1 and TRBJ1-5; D is uncertain. This sequence was found in a man in his sixties with T-cell large granular lymphocyte leukemia. Some clones in this sample may be carry-over from other donors' samples. Sequencing used peripheral blood mononuclear cells. DNA for the CDR3: TGTGCCAGCAGCGGTGGTAGCAATCAGCCCCAGCATTTT. It codes for CASSGGSNQPQHF.